The rows below give T cell receptor beta chains drawn from one sample of a study of T cell changes during pregnancy in multiple sclerosis. Sequencing used immunoSEQ multiplex PCR; TCRdb keeps in-frame clones, though not all of them. The sample yields about 80,000 clones, 90% to 95% seen once. Here the sequenced sample was CD4+ T cells from peripheral blood mononuclear cells, taken before pregnancy. Receptors were obtained from a female donor with multiple sclerosis, enrolled in a pregnancy study. The CDR3 runs from the conserved cysteine through the conserved F or W. D genes are given only for firm matches. The size entry is marked missing in some rows and otherwise reads once, few, many or a size class.

CDR3nt | CDR3aa | abundance | d_gene | j_gene | v_gene
TGTGCCAGCAGCCTTTTACAGGTCCCCTCTGGAAACACCATATATTTT | CASSLLQVPSGNTIYF | - | - | TRBJ1-3 | TRBV4-2
TGTGCCTGGAGGAGGAGGGGTAAAGAGACCCAGTACTTC | CAWRRRGKETQYF | - | - | TRBJ2-5 | TRBV30
TGTGCCAGCACCGCACAGGGGTGGTCCTACGAGCAGTACTTC | CASTAQGWSYEQYF | once | TRBD1 | TRBJ2-7 | TRBV25-1
TGTGCCAGCAGTTCGGGGACAGTAGAAGAGACCCAGTACTTC | CASSSGTVEETQYF | - | TRBD1 | TRBJ2-5 | TRBV28
TGTGCCAGCAGGGAGACAGGAATCACTTACTACAATGAGCAGTTCTTC | CASRETGITYYNEQFF | once | - | TRBJ2-1 | TRBV2
TGTGCCAGTAGTTCCCCGGGGGGCCAGTCCCCCTACGAGCAGTACTTC | CASSSPGGQSPYEQYF | - | - | TRBJ2-7 | TRBV19
TGTGCCAGCAGTTCCCTTACAGGGGGCCGGGAGACCCAGTACTTC | CASSSLTGGRETQYF | - | TRBD1 | TRBJ2-5 | TRBV28
TGTGCCAGCAGTTTGACTCCGGGACAGGGGGCTAGGAACGAGCAGTACTTC | CASSLTPGQGARNEQYF | - | TRBD1 | TRBJ2-7 | TRBV28
TGTGCCAGCAGTGACGTACAGGGGGCCGGCACTGAAGCTTTCTTT | CASSDVQGAGTEAFF | - | TRBD1 | TRBJ1-1 | TRBV2
TGTGCCAGCAGCTTAACGAGGACTGGAAACACCATATATTTT | CASSLTRTGNTIYF | - | - | TRBJ1-3 | TRBV19
TGTGCCAGTAGTTTTCAGGTTAACTATGGCTACACCTTC | CASSFQVNYGYTF | - | - | TRBJ1-2 | TRBV19
TGTGCCAGCAGCTTAGAGGGGGCGCAGACCACTGAAGCTTTCTTT | CASSLEGAQTTEAFF | - | TRBD1 | TRBJ1-1 | TRBV7-9
TGTGCCAGCACTAACGGGGGGGACTATGGCTACACCTTC | CASTNGGDYGYTF | - | - | TRBJ1-2 | TRBV6-5
TGTGCCAGCAGGGTTAGCGGGAGGTCCAATGAGCAGTTCTTC | CASRVSGRSNEQFF | - | TRBD2 | TRBJ2-1 | TRBV6-1
TGTGCCAGCAGTGCCGAGGGACTTCTGGGAAAGGGTACGCAGTATTTT | CASSAEGLLGKGTQYF | - | - | TRBJ2-3 | TRBV2
TGTGCCAGCAGTTCTCCCCCGGGCACAGATACGCAGTATTTT | CASSSPPGTDTQYF | - | - | TRBJ2-3 | TRBV5-6
TGTGCCAGCAAATCCTCAGGGGGCGCTTACGAGCAGTACTTC | CASKSSGGAYEQYF | - | TRBD1 | TRBJ2-7 | TRBV6-6
TGTGCCACCAGCTCACAGGTCTCTGGGGCCAACGTCCTGACTTTC | CATSSQVSGANVLTF | - | - | TRBJ2-6 | TRBV15
TGTGCCAGCAGCGTAGATGGGACTAGCGGGATCCGCAATGAGCAGTTCTTC | CASSVDGTSGIRNEQFF | - | TRBD2 | TRBJ2-1 | TRBV9
TGTGCCAGCAGTGAATCAGGGACCTGGGCAGGGGTTTACTTC | CASSESGTWAGVYF | - | - | TRBJ2-5 | TRBV6-1
TGTGCCAGCAGTGAAGCTCCGACAGGGGGTGGAAGCTACACCTTC | CASSEAPTGGGSYTF | - | TRBD1 | TRBJ1-2 | TRBV2
TGTGCCAGCAGCTCACTAACGGGGGACACTGAAGCTTTCTTT | CASSSLTGDTEAFF | - | - | TRBJ1-1 | TRBV9
TGTGCCAGCAGCGTCCCAAACACCGGGGAGCTGTTTTTT | CASSVPNTGELFF | - | - | TRBJ2-2 | TRBV9
TGTGCCAGCTCACCAACCGGAGCGACTGAAGCTTTCTTT | CASSPTGATEAFF | - | - | TRBJ1-1 | TRBV18
TGTGCCATCAGCCAGACTAGCGGGGCAAACAATGAGCAGTTCTTC | CAISQTSGANNEQFF | - | TRBD2 | TRBJ2-1 | TRBV10-3
TGTGCCAGCAGCTTGGAAAGGGGTAACTATGGCTACACCTTC | CASSLERGNYGYTF | - | - | TRBJ1-2 | TRBV5-4
TGCGCCAGCAGCGCCGACAGGGGAGGTTTGGGATCCTACAATGAGCAGTTCTTC | CASSADRGGLGSYNEQFF | - | TRBD1 | TRBJ2-1 | TRBV5-1
TGCGCCAGCACTGCGGAAAGGTTGGCAGGGGAAGCTTTCTTT | CASTAERLAGEAFF | - | - | TRBJ1-1 | TRBV10-2